This T cell receptor beta chain was sequenced in a study of OX40 agonist ivuxolimab in advanced cancers. Some background on the complete study: Ivuxolimab was a fully human IgG2 agonistic monoclonal antibody targeting the costimulatory receptor OX40 (CD134). Partial responses occurred in three dose-escalation patients, of whom one had hepatocellular carcinoma and two had cutaneous melanoma. The monotherapy dose-escalation portion (N ≈ 50 patients) of the phase I ivuxolimab trial is reported in the paper. Prior anti-PD-1, anti-PD-L1 or anti-CTLA-4 therapy was permitted, and checkpoint inhibitors had been received by about 36% of dose-escalation patients. Intravenous ivuxolimab was administered to patients every 2 weeks at six dose levels: 0.01, 0.1, 0.3, 1.5, 3 and 10 mg/kg. Peripheral TCRbeta sequencing aimed to test whether ivuxolimab altered TCR sequence diversity and caused clonal T-cell expansion. Among the roughly 52 dose-escalation patients, some 20 had hepatocellular carcinoma, 15 or so melanoma, 9 renal cell carcinoma and 9 head and neck cancer. In the dose-escalation cohort, 82.7% of patients were male, and the mean age was 60 years with a range of roughly 20 to 80.

Relative to germline, V is missing 6 bases and J is missing 2 bases, with 14 bases of the junction outside any gene match. Based on the germline V gene, the CDR1 and CDR2 sequences are LGHNA and YSLEER. The CDR3 sequence holds 17 residues, the cysteine and phenylalanine included. The entry retains the CDR3 DNA only, 51 bases that are in frame from base 1. With regard to this clone: Its cognate antigen has yet to be identified. No quality values exist for individual bases; no much larger clone is one base distant.

The research as a whole found: Low levels of normalized T-cell clonal expansion were also seen in some patients who did not respond. Which antigens the clonally expanded peripheral T cells were specific for was not determined. After ivuxolimab, CD8+ T cells had more expanded clones than CD4+ T cells on average. In the 0.1-3.0 mg/kg groups, partial responders were among the patients with the lowest normalized peripheral clonal expansion, particularly in CD8+ T cells. At doses of 0.1 to 3.0 mg/kg, clonal expansion of both CD4+ and CD8+ blood T cells was observed from baseline to week 6.

Patients with a history of autoimmune disease or receiving systemic immunosuppression were excluded from the trial. Peripheral blood for TCR sequencing was collected from all dose cohorts at baseline, on cycle 4 day 1, and on cycle 7 day 1. Samples came from an open-label, multicenter, first-in-human phase I dose-escalation trial of ivuxolimab. Adults with locally advanced or metastatic melanoma, renal cell carcinoma, hepatocellular carcinoma or head and neck squamous cell carcinoma were enrolled in the trial. Before TCR sequencing, CD4+ and CD8+ T cells were separately sorted from peripheral blood. Genomic DNA was extracted from sorted cells for sequencing of the TCRbeta CDR3 region. The immunoSEQ Assay was used to sequence the TCRbeta CDR3 regions. TCRdb provides this immuneACCESS table in a form limited to in-frame rearrangements. Some clones are lacking; in checked studies, under half of them reflect an unresolved V gene, and why the rest are absent is not known. The sample has over 150,000 clones on record, 85% to 95% of them singletons. The top ten constitute around 0.28% of the sample.

The sequence joins TRBV4-3 to TRBJ2-3, and 7 bases in between align with TRBD2. The sample consisted of CD4+ or CD8+ T cells sorted from blood, taken in a trial of the OX40 agonist ivuxolimab. The origin of this receptor is an adult with an advanced solid tumor such as melanoma, head and neck, liver or kidney cancer. CDR3 protein: CASSLNGGREDTDTQYF. The nucleotides read TGCGCCAGCAGTCTTAATGGGGGGAGGGAGGACACAGATACGCAGTATTTT.